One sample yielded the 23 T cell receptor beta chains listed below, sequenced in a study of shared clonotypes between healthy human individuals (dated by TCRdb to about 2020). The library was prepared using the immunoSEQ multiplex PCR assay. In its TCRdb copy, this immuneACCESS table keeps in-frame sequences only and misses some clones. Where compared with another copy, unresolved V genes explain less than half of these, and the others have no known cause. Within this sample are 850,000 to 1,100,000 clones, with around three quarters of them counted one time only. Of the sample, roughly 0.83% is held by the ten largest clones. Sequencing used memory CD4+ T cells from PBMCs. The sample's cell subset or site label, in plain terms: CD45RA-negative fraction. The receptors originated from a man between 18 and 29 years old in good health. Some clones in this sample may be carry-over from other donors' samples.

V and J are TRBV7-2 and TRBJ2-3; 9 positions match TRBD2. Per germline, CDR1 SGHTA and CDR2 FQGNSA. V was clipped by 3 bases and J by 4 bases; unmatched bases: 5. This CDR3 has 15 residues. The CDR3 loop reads CASSLVAGVADTQYF. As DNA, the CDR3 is TGTGCCAGCAGCTTGGTAGCGGGAGTCGCAGATACGCAGTATTTT. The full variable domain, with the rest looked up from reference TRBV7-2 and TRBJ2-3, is GAGVSQSPSNKVTEKGKDVELRCDPISGHTALYWYRQSLGQGLEFLIYFQGNSAPDKSGLPSDRFSAERTGGSVSTLTIQRTQQEDSAVYLCASSLVAGVADTQYFGPGTRLTVL.

The CDR3 DNA is TGTGCCAGCAGCGGAAACGCCGGGACAGGATCCTACGAGCAGTACTTC. This gives the protein CASSGNAGTGSYEQYF. The rearrangement uses TRBV9 and TRBJ2-5, with 8 nucleotides matching TRBD1. The DNA end favors TRBJ2-7, so the J call may be wrong. The CDR3 extends over 16 amino acids. The germline CDR1 and CDR2 sequences are SGDLS and YYNGEE.

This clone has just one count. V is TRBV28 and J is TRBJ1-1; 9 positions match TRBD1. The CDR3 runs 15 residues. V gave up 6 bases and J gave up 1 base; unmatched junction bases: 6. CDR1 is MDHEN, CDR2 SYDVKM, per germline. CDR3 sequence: CASSAVTGGNTEAFF. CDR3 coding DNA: TGTGCCAGCAGCGCCGTGACAGGGGGGAACACTGAAGCTTTCTTT. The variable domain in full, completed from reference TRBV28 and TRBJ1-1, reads DVKVTQSSRYLVKRTGEKVFLECVQDMDHENMFWYRQDPGLGLRLIYFSYDVKMKEKGDIPEGYSVSREKKERFSLILESASTNQTSMYLCASSAVTGGNTEAFFGQGTRLTVV.

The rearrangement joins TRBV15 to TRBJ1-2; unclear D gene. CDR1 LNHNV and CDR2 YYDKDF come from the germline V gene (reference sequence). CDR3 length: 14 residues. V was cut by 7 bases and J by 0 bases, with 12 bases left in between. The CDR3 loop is CATTNGGSNYGYTF. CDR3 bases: TGTGCCACCACAAATGGCGGTTCTAACTATGGCTACACCTTC.

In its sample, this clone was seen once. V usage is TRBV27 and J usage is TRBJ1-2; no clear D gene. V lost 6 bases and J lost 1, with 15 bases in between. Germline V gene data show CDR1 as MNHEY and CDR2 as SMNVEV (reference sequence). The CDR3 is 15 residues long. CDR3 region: CASRTRPGSNYGYTF. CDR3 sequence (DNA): TGTGCCAGCAGGACCCGCCCGGGGAGTAACTATGGCTACACCTTC.

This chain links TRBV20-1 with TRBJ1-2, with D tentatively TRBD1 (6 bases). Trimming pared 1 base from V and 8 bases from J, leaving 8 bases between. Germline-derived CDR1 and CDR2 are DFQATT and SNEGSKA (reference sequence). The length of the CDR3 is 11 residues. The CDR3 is CSARGTAGYTF. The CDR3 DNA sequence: TGCAGTGCTAGAGGGACAGCCGGCTACACCTTC.

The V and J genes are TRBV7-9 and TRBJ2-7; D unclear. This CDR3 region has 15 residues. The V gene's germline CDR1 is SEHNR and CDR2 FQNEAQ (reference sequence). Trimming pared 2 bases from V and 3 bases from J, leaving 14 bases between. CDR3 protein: CASSLSGGGFYEQYF. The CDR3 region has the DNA TGTGCCAGCAGCTTATCCGGCGGCGGCTTCTACGAGCAGTACTTC.

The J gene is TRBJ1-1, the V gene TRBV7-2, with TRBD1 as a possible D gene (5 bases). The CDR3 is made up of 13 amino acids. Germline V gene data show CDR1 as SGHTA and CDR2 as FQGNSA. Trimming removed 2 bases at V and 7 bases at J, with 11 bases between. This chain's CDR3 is CASSLSGGGEAFF. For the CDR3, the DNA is TGTGCCAGCAGCTTAAGTGGGGGAGGTGAAGCTTTCTTT.

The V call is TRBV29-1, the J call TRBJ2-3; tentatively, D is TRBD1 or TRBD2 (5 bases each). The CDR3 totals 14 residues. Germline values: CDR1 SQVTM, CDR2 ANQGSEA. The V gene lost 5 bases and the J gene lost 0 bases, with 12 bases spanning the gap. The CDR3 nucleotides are TGCAGCGTTTCCGGGACGGGTAGCACAGATACGCAGTATTTT. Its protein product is CSVSGTGSTDTQYF.

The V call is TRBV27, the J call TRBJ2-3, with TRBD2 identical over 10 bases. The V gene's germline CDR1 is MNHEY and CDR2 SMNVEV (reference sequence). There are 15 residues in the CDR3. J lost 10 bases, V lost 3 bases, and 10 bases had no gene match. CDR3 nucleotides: TGTGCCAGCAGTTTTCGTCAGGGACTAGCGCCTCCGCAGTATTTT. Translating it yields CASSFRQGLAPPQYF.

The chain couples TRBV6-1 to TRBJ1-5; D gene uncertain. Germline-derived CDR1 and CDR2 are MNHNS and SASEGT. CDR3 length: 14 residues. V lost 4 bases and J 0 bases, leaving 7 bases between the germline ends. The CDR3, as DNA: TGTGCCAGCAGTGGGGGTAATAGCAATCAGCCCCAGCATTTT. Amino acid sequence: CASSGGNSNQPQHF.

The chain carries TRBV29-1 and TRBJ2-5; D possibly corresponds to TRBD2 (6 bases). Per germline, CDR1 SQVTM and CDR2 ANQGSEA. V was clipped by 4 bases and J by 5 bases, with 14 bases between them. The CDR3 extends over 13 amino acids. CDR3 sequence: CSVAGSSGETQYF. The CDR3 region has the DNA TGCAGCGTTGCGGGGTCAAGCGGGGAGACCCAGTACTTC. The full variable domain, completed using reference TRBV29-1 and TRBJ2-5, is SAVISQKPSRDICQRGTSLTIQCQVDSQVTMMFWYRQQPGQSLTLIATANQGSEATYESGFVIDKFPISRPNLTFSTLTVSNMSPEDSSIYLCSVAGSSGETQYFGPGTRLLVL.

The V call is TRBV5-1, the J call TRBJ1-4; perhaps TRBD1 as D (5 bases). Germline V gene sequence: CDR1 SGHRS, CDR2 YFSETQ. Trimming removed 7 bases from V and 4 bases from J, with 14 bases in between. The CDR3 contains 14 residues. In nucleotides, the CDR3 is TGCGCCAGCCGCGAGGCAGGGCTTAATGAAAAACTGTTTTTT. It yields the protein CASREAGLNEKLFF.

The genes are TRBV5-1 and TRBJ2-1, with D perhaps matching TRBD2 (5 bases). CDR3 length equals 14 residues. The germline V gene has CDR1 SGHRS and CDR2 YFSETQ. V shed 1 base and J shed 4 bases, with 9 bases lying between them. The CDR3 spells CASSLFGSYNEQFF. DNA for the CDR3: TGCGCCAGCAGCTTGTTTGGGAGTTACAATGAGCAGTTCTTC.

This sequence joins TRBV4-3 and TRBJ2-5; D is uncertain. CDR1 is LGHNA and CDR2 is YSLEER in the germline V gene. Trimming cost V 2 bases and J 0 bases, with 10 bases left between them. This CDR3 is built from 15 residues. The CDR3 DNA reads TGCGCCAGCAGCCAAAACCCAGGCAACCAAGAGACCCAGTACTTC. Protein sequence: CASSQNPGNQETQYF.

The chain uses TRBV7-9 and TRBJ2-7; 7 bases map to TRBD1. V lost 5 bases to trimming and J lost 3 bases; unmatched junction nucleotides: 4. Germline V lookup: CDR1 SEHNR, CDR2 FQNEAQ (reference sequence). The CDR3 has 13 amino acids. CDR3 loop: CASSRQGNYEQYF. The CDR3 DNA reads TGTGCCAGCAGCAGACAGGGAAACTACGAGCAGTACTTC. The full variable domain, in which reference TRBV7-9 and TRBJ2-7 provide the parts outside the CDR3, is DTGVSQNPRHKITKRGQNVTFRCDPISEHNRLYWYRQTLGQGPEFLTYFQNEAQLEKSRLLSDRFSAERPKGSFSTLEIQRTEQGDSAMYLCASSRQGNYEQYFGPGTRLTVT.

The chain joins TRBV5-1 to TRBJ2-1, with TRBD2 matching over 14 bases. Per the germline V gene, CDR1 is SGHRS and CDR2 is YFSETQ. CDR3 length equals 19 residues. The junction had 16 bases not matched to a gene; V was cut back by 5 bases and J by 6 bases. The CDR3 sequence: CASSRGGTGTSGSTNEQFF. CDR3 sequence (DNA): TGCGCCAGCAGTCGGGGCGGGACAGGGACTAGCGGGAGTACCAATGAGCAGTTCTTC.

DNA for the CDR3: TGTGCCAGCAGCCAGCCCGGACTAGCGGGACCTCACGAGCAGTACTTC. Protein product: CASSQPGLAGPHEQYF. This chain uses TRBV5-8 with TRBJ2-7, with TRBD2 matching 12 bases. Germline V gives CDR1 SGHTS, CDR2 YDEGEE. This CDR3 is 16 amino acids long. The junction had 10 bases not matched to a gene; V was cut back by 4 bases and J by 5 bases.

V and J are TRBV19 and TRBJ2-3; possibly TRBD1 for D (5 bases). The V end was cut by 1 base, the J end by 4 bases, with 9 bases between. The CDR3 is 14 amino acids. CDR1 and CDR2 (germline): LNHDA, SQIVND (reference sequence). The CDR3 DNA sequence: TGTGCCAGTAGTATAGCGACAGAATCAGATACGCAGTATTTT. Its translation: CASSIATESDTQYF.

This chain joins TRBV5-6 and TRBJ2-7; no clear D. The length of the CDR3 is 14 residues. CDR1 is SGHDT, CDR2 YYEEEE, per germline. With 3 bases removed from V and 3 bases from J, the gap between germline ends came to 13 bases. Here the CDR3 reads CASSSRARHYEQYF. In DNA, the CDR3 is TGTGCCAGCAGCTCCCGGGCCCGCCACTACGAGCAGTACTTC.

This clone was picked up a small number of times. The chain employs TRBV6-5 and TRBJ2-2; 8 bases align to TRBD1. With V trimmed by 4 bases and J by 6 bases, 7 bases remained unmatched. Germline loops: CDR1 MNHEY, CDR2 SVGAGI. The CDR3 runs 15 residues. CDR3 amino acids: CASSWTGPRSGELFF. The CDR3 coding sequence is TGTGCCAGCAGTTGGACAGGGCCCCGTTCCGGGGAGCTGTTTTTT.

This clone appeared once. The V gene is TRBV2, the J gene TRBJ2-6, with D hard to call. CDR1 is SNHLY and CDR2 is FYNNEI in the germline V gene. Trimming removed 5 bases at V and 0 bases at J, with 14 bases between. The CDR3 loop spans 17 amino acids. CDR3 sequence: CASSFFEISSGANVLTF. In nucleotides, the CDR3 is TGTGCCAGCAGTTTCTTTGAGATTAGCTCTGGGGCCAACGTCCTGACTTTC. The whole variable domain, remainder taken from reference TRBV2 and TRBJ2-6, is EPEVTQTPSHQVTQMGQEVILRCVPISNHLYFYWYRQILGQKVEFLVSFYNNEISEKSEIFDDQFSVERPDGSNFTLKIRSTKLEDSAMYFCASSFFEISSGANVLTFGAGSRLTVL.

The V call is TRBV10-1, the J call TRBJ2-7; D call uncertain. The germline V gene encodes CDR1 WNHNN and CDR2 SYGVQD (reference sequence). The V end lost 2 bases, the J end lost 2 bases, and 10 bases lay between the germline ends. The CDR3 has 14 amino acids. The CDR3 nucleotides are TGCGCCAGCAGTGAGAGTCGGATTCCCTACGAGCAGTACTTC. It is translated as CASSESRIPYEQYF.